The 26 T cell receptor beta chains below were found in one sample sequenced in a study of OX40 agonist ivuxolimab in advanced cancers. Sequencing was performed with immunoSEQ multiplex PCR; in TCRdb, only in-frame clones are kept and a portion is missing. Of 80,000 or so clones detected, approximately 84% appear once; the ten largest clones hold 20% to 25%. The input for sequencing was CD4+ or CD8+ T cells sorted from blood, taken in a trial of the OX40 agonist ivuxolimab. All receptors derive from an adult with an advanced solid tumor such as melanoma, head and neck, liver or kidney cancer.

This chain joins TRBV13 and TRBJ2-3, with 8 bases fitting TRBD1. The junction had 9 bases not matched to a gene; V was cut back by 5 bases and J by 2 bases. Germline V CDR1 and CDR2: PRHDT, FYEKMQ (reference sequence). The CDR3 is made up of 16 amino acids. The CDR3 is CASSPQDRGNTDTQYF. In DNA, the CDR3 is TGTGCCAGCAGCCCCCAAGACAGGGGCAACACAGATACGCAGTATTTT.

This clone showed up just a few times. The rearrangement uses TRBV20-1 and TRBJ1-4; D is unclear. The CDR3 consists of 11 residues. CDR1 is DFQATT, CDR2 SNEGSKA, per germline (reference sequence). Trimming pared 6 bases from V and 8 bases from J, leaving 10 bases between. The CDR3 nucleotides are TGCAGTGCAGGGAGAGGGGAAAAACTGTTTTTT. It yields the protein CSAGRGEKLFF.

The CDR3 DNA follows: TGTGCCAGCAGTGAACAGAATTACTATGGCTACACCTTC. Its translation is CASSEQNYYGYTF. This chain links TRBV6-1 with TRBJ1-2; D is unresolved. CDR1 is MNHNS, CDR2 SASEGT, per germline. This CDR3 is 13 amino acids long. Trimming left V 2 bases short and J 3 bases short, with 7 bases between.

This chain connects TRBV19 to TRBJ2-6; maybe TRBD1 (6 bases). Germline V gene sequence: CDR1 LNHDA, CDR2 SQIVND (reference sequence). The V gene lost 2 bases and the J gene lost 4 bases, with 9 bases spanning the gap. This CDR3 contains 15 residues. The CDR3 protein is CASSIKGTGANVLTF. For the CDR3, the DNA is TGTGCCAGTAGTATAAAAGGGACAGGGGCCAACGTCCTGACTTTC. Variable domain in full (rest from reference TRBV19 and TRBJ2-6): DGGITQSPKYLFRKEGQNVTLSCEQNLNHDAMYWYRQDPGQGLRLIYYSQIVNDFQKGDIAEGYSVSREKKESFPLTVTSAQKNPTAFYLCASSIKGTGANVLTFGAGSRLTVL.

The chain uses TRBV6-6 and TRBJ1-4, with D possibly being TRBD1 (5 bases). The CDR3 covers 15 residues. Germline-derived CDR1 and CDR2 are MNHNY and SVGAGI (reference sequence). V was pared by 0 bases and J by 6 bases, with 11 bases between. CDR3 sequence reads: CASSYSGGEDEKLFF. CDR3 bases: TGTGCCAGCAGTTACTCTGGAGGGGAGGATGAAAAACTGTTTTTT.

This sequence joins TRBV6-6 and TRBJ2-7; D is unclear. Between the trimmed V and J ends, which lost 0 bases and 3 bases, there was a span of 6 bases. The CDR3 has 13 amino acids. Germline V gene data show CDR1 as MNHNY and CDR2 as SVGAGI (reference sequence). In nucleotides, the CDR3 is TGTGCCAGCAGTTACTCGGGAAGCTACGAGCAGTACTTC. Its translation is CASSYSGSYEQYF.

The J gene is TRBJ2-1, the V gene TRBV29-1; TRBD2 aligns across 8 bases. The CDR3 spans 17 residues. The V gene's germline CDR1 is SQVTM and CDR2 ANQGSEA. Unmatched junction bases numbered 11, after V lost 4 bases and J lost 0 bases. The CDR3 DNA reads TGCAGCGTTGCCGAGTACGGACTAGCAAGCTCCTACAATGAGCAGTTCTTC. Its translation: CSVAEYGLASSYNEQFF.

The chain combines TRBV6-6 with TRBJ1-4, with D perhaps TRBD1 (6 bases). CDR3 length: 14 amino acids. V was trimmed by 6 bases and J by 8 bases, leaving 16 bases between them. Germline CDR1 reads MNHNY; CDR2 reads SVGAGI (reference sequence). CDR3 in DNA: TGTGCCAGCAGGACAGGCAGGGTTGACGAAAAACTGTTTTTT. Its translation: CASRTGRVDEKLFF.

The J gene is TRBJ2-7, the V gene TRBV19; TRBD2 aligns across 14 bases. The CDR3 totals 18 residues. The junction had 13 bases not matched to a gene; V was cut back by 4 bases and J by 5 bases. Germline V gene data show CDR1 as LNHDA and CDR2 as SQIVND (reference sequence). The CDR3 loop reads CASSTAGRGTSGSHEQYF. CDR3 DNA sequence: TGTGCCAGTAGTACTGCGGGAAGGGGGACTAGCGGGAGCCACGAGCAGTACTTC.

The chain combines TRBV7-8 with TRBJ1-1, with D uncertain. The CDR3 has 16 residues. Germline assignment: CDR1 SGHVS and CDR2 FQNEAQ. Trimming shortened V by 1 base and J by 4 bases, and 16 bases separated the two germline ends. The CDR3 is CASSLGEMVTVTEAFF. DNA for the CDR3: TGTGCCAGCAGCTTAGGGGAGATGGTGACGGTCACTGAAGCTTTCTTT.

The J gene is TRBJ2-7, the V gene TRBV7-6, with 9 nucleotides matching TRBD2. This CDR3 comprises 15 residues. V lost 5 bases, J lost 2 bases, and 7 bases stayed unmatched. Germline V CDR1 and CDR2: SGHVS, FNYEAQ. CDR3 DNA sequence: TGTGCCAGCAGCCTACATAGCGGGAGTCCCTACGAGCAGTACTTC. It encodes CASSLHSGSPYEQYF.

The CDR3 region has the DNA TGCGCCAGTAAGCGGGGGGGCGGCACAGATACGCAGTATTTT. Translation gives CASKRGGGTDTQYF. The chain couples TRBV5-1 to TRBJ2-3, with TRBD2 identical over 10 bases. CDR1 SGHRS and CDR2 YFSETQ come from the germline V gene. The ends lost 8 bases at V and 1 base at J; junction bases unmatched: 4. The CDR3 covers 14 residues. The whole variable domain, filled in from reference TRBV5-1 and TRBJ2-3, reads KAGVTQTPRYLIKTRGQQVTLSCSPISGHRSVSWYQQTPGQGLQFLFEYFSETQRNKGNFPGRFSGRQFSNSRSEMNVSTLELGDSALYLCASKRGGGTDTQYFGPGTRLTVL.

This clone occurred a few times. The DNA of the CDR3 is TGTGCCAGCAGCTTAGATGCTGAGTATGGCTACACCTTC. It translates to CASSLDAEYGYTF. V is TRBV7-9 and J is TRBJ1-2; D unresolved. The CDR3 runs to 13 residues. Deletions cut 1 base from V and 5 bases from J, with 8 bases between. The germline CDR1 and CDR2 sequences are SEHNR and FQNEAQ (reference sequence).

The chain uses TRBV6-5 and TRBJ1-1; TRBD1 might be the D (5 bases). The germline V gene encodes CDR1 MNHEY and CDR2 SVGAGI. Trimming stripped 6 bases from V and 5 bases from J, with 16 bases between. This CDR3 is built from 14 residues. The CDR3 protein is CASRWRGRGTEAFF. The CDR3 region has the DNA TGTGCCAGCAGGTGGAGGGGAAGAGGGACTGAAGCTTTCTTT.

This clone has only a few counts. The rearrangement links TRBV5-1 to TRBJ2-3; D is perhaps TRBD2 (5 bases). This CDR3 region has 13 residues. The V and J ends lost 0 bases and 6 bases respectively, with 8 bases between them. CDR1 and CDR2 from the germline V gene are SGHRS and YFSETQ. The CDR3 DNA reads as TGCGCCAGCAGCTTGGGAGCGGAGGATACGCAGTATTTT. Its translation: CASSLGAEDTQYF.

The rearrangement joins TRBV29-1 to TRBJ2-7, with 8 bases lining up with TRBD2. The V and J ends lost 2 bases and 6 bases, in that order; junction bases with no gene match: 6. Germline V gives CDR1 SQVTM, CDR2 ANQGSEA. The CDR3 length is 13 residues. DNA of the CDR3: TGCAGCGTTGAATTGCTAGCGGGTTCCGAGCAGTACTTC. Its translation: CSVELLAGSEQYF.

In nucleotides, the CDR3 is TGCGCCAGCAGCCCGGGTGTGGACAGGGTCAACGAGCAGTACTTC. Protein product: CASSPGVDRVNEQYF. V is TRBV5-1 and J is TRBJ2-7; 8 bases match TRBD1. There are 15 residues in the CDR3. The trim removed 4 bases at V and 5 bases at J, leaving 11 bases unmatched. Germline lookup yields CDR1 SGHRS and CDR2 YFSETQ.

The J gene is TRBJ2-3, the V gene TRBV5-1; D remains unclear. Germline V gene lookup returns CDR1 SGHRS and CDR2 YFSETQ. The germline V and J ends were trimmed by 1 base and 2 bases, with 8 bases remaining between them. The CDR3 totals 14 residues. This CDR3 reads CASSLNSNTDTQYF. CDR3 DNA sequence: TGCGCCAGCAGCTTGAACAGCAACACAGATACGCAGTATTTT. The entire variable domain, with the rest obtained from reference TRBV5-1 and TRBJ2-3, is as follows: KAGVTQTPRYLIKTRGQQVTLSCSPISGHRSVSWYQQTPGQGLQFLFEYFSETQRNKGNFPGRFSGRQFSNSRSEMNVSTLELGDSALYLCASSLNSNTDTQYFGPGTRLTVL.

The CDR3 DNA reads as TGTGCCAGCAGCTTGTCCGGCGACAGGGGTCGCTACGAGCAGTACTTC. As protein: CASSLSGDRGRYEQYF. J is TRBJ2-7 and V is TRBV5-4; TRBD1 agrees at 8 bases. Per germline, CDR1 SGHNT and CDR2 YYREEE (reference sequence). This CDR3 has 16 amino acids. Trimming cost V 1 base and J 3 bases; bases outside gene matches: 9.

V gene TRBV4-1 combines with J gene TRBJ2-7; 9 nucleotides line up with TRBD2. Germline lookup yields CDR1 MGHRA and CDR2 YSYEKL. The J segment lost 4 bases and the V segment lost 4 bases, leaving 14 bases of the junction unmatched. The CDR3 covers 17 residues. CDR3 amino acids: CASSPPLAGGVRYEQYF. The CDR3 DNA is TGCGCCAGCAGCCCACCGTTGGCGGGGGGGGTTAGGTACGAGCAGTACTTC.

V usage is TRBV28 and J usage is TRBJ2-1; 7 bases align to TRBD2. CDR3 length: 14 residues. CDR1 MDHEN and CDR2 SYDVKM come from the germline V gene. V shed 3 bases and J 3 bases; nucleotides not matched to a gene: 2. The CDR3 reads CASSLSGGYNEQFF. In nucleotides, the CDR3 is TGTGCCAGCAGTTTGTCGGGGGGCTACAATGAGCAGTTCTTC.

This chain joins TRBV19 and TRBJ1-5; tentatively, D is TRBD1 (5 bases). Trimming left V 3 bases short and J 0 bases short, with 9 bases between. Germline values: CDR1 LNHDA, CDR2 SQIVND (reference sequence). The CDR3 spans 15 residues. The DNA of the CDR3 is TGTGCCAGTAGTATTGGGGGGTTTAGCAATCAGCCCCAGCATTTT. It translates to CASSIGGFSNQPQHF.

The chain links TRBV9 to TRBJ2-5; D tentatively reads TRBD1 or TRBD2 (5 bases each). Per the germline V gene, CDR1 is SGDLS and CDR2 is YYNGEE. The CDR3 has 15 amino acids. V was cut by 4 bases and J by 0 bases, with 13 bases left in between. The CDR3 sequence: CASSQGWGYQETQYF. As DNA, the CDR3 is TGTGCCAGCAGCCAGGGTTGGGGGTACCAAGAGACCCAGTACTTC.

This clone was seen more than once but under ten times. This sequence joins TRBV4-3 and TRBJ2-5; 10 bases line up with TRBD2. This CDR3 region has 16 residues. Germline V gene data show CDR1 as LGHNA and CDR2 as YSLEER. Unmatched junction bases numbered 2, after V lost 1 base and J lost 0 bases. CDR3 in DNA: TGCGCCAGCAGCCAAGGCCTAGCGGGGGACCAAGAGACCCAGTACTTC. Residues: CASSQGLAGDQETQYF.

This sequence joins TRBV5-4 and TRBJ2-5, with 14 nucleotides matching TRBD2. The CDR3 loop spans 16 amino acids. J lost 1 base, V lost 3 bases, and 2 bases had no gene match. From germline, CDR1 is SGHNT and CDR2 YYREEE (reference sequence). The chain's CDR3 is CASSWGLAGAQETQYF. CDR3 coding DNA: TGTGCCAGCAGCTGGGGACTAGCGGGGGCCCAAGAGACCCAGTACTTC. Full variable domain (missing parts from reference TRBV5-4 and TRBJ2-5): ETGVTQSPTHLIKTRGQQVTLRCSSQSGHNTVSWYQQALGQGPQFIFQYYREEENGRGNFPPRFSGLQFPNYSSELNVNALELDDSALYLCASSWGLAGAQETQYFGPGTRLLVL.

The chain carries TRBV11-2 and TRBJ2-3; TRBD2 matches at 11 bases. Germline V CDR1 and CDR2: SGHAT, FQNNGV. The CDR3 length is 18 residues. V shed 5 bases, J shed 4 bases, and the junction held 14 bases outside the gene matches. The CDR3 spells CASSLFATSGTQADTQYF. In DNA form, the CDR3 reads TGTGCCAGCAGCCTCTTTGCGACTAGCGGGACCCAGGCAGATACGCAGTATTTT.